Included here is one TCR beta chain sequence, with context. Other DNA sequences in this sample translate to the same CDR3. The sample belongs to a study of blood T cell repertoires in COVID-19. Study-wide background: Sources were T cells, B-cell-depleted T cells, or PBMCs; the material itself was cDNA or gDNA.

Authors' data handling: Amplifying reference gene primers gave estimates of nucleated cell counts. Clones were sequenced by immunoSEQ multiplex PCR, and TCRdb holds only the in-frame ones, with some missing. That table gives V, J and clone size, and the DNA gave D and trimming. The sample includes some 110,000 clones, 65% to 80% of them seen just once. Sequencing input: peripheral blood. This TCR came from a man aged 50 to 59 with acute or convalescent COVID-19.

This CDR3 reads CASSPGRDYGYTF. For the CDR3, the DNA is TGTGCCAGCTCACCCGGGAGAGATTATGGCTACACCTTC. The V call is TRBV18, the J call TRBJ1-2; D gene uncertain. Germline CDR1 and CDR2: KGHSH and LQKENI. Trimming removed 3 bases from V and 5 bases from J, with 10 bases in between. The CDR3 loop spans 13 amino acids.